This TCR beta chain was captured by sequencing in a study of T cells in localized non-small cell lung cancer. Comments on this clone: Its antigen remains unknown.

TCRdb keeps only in-frame clones here, not all; method: immunoSEQ multiplex PCR. Found here are 20,000 to 30,000 clones, 91% of them singletons; the top ten hold 4.2%. The study's findings and limits: Multi-region tumor sequencing was not done, so intratumor heterogeneity could not be excluded. Appearing in adjacent lung were a median roughly 60 of the top 100 tumor clones. Tumor trailed uninvolved adjacent lung in T cell clonality, which peaked there. Longer overall survival was associated with a higher density of T cells in the blood.

The material sequenced was peripheral blood, taken before any cancer treatment. This receptor was taken from a female donor older than 55 with stage II squamous cell lung carcinoma.

This CDR3 is CASSKTSGTTSYEQYF. The CDR3 DNA reads as TGTGCCAGCAGCAAGACTAGCGGGACAACATCCTACGAGCAGTACTTC. The chain couples TRBV5-6 to TRBJ2-7; 11 positions match TRBD2. Per the germline V gene, CDR1 is SGHDT and CDR2 is YYEEEE. The CDR3 extends over 16 amino acids. J was trimmed by 1 base and V by 4 bases; bases with no gene match: 7.